The rows below give T cell receptor beta chains drawn from one sample of a study of cytomegalovirus exposure and HLA in healthy donors. Only in-frame clones appear in the TCRdb table, and some are missing; sequencing was by immunoSEQ multiplex PCR. The sample yields around 67,000 clones, 55% to 80% seen once. The sequenced material came from PBMCs. These receptors were obtained from a woman aged 45-65 years in good health and CMV-seronegative. Each CDR3 is given with its conserved first and last residue. D genes are given only for firm matches. Not all rows give a size; the values are once, few, many and, for expanded clones, a class.

len | abundance | j_gene | v_gene | d_gene | CDR3aa | CDR3nt
14 | - | TRBJ1-1 | TRBV19 | - | CASSSKSVGAEAFF | TGTGCCAGTAGTAGTAAAAGCGTCGGTGCTGAAGCTTTCTTT
16 | - | TRBJ2-3 | TRBV28 | TRBD1 | CASKRIGTAFVNTQYF | TGTGCCAGCAAACGGATAGGGACAGCCTTCGTAAATACGCAGTATTTT
18 | - | TRBJ2-5 | TRBV19 | TRBD2 | CASTPRETSPSLGETQYF | TGTGCCAGTACCCCGCGGGAGACTAGCCCTTCTCTAGGGGAGACCCAGTACTTC
20 | - | TRBJ2-7 | TRBV1 | - | CTSSQDVNTEGGNDHYEQYF | TGCACCAGCAGCCAAGATGTAAACACCGAGGGGGGGAACGACCACTACGAGCAGTACTTC
14 | - | TRBJ2-3 | TRBV5-6 | - | CASSWKRITDTQYF | TGTGCCAGCAGCTGGAAGCGGATCACAGATACGCAGTATTTT
16 | few | TRBJ2-1 | TRBV25-1 | - | CASSEYLGQGLDEQFF | TGTGCCAGCAGTGAATACTTAGGGCAGGGGCTTGATGAGCAGTTCTTC
17 | - | TRBJ1-1 | TRBV4-3 | TRBD1 | CASSRGGGQGQNTEAFF | TGCGCCAGCAGCCGGGGTGGGGGACAGGGCCAGAACACTGAAGCTTTCTTT
16 | - | TRBJ1-4 | TRBV28 | - | CASSPTRTVANEKLFF | TGTGCCAGCAGTCCCACACGGACAGTGGCTAATGAAAAACTGTTTTTT
15 | - | TRBJ2-1 | TRBV9 | TRBD1 | CASSVRTGPLNEQFF | TGTGCCAGCAGCGTCCGGACAGGCCCCCTCAATGAGCAGTTCTTC
17 | - | TRBJ2-2 | TRBV15 | TRBD2 | CATSRDRAEGGAGELFF | TGTGCCACCAGCAGAGATCGGGCCGAGGGAGGGGCCGGGGAGCTGTTTTTT
17 | few | TRBJ1-2 | TRBV9 | - | CASSVDWAGAKEDGYTF | TGTGCCAGCAGCGTAGACTGGGCAGGGGCAAAGGAGGACGGCTACACCTTC
13 | few | TRBJ1-2 | TRBV11-3 | - | CASSPDTNYGYTF | TGTGCCAGCAGCCCTGACACGAACTATGGCTACACCTTC
19 | - | TRBJ2-2 | TRBV30 | TRBD1 | CAWGRLNHWGQIERGELFF | TGTGCCTGGGGGCGACTAAACCACTGGGGACAGATAGAGCGCGGGGAGCTGTTTTTT
12 | - | TRBJ2-7 | TRBV2 | - | CATRQESYEQYF | TGTGCCACCCGACAGGAGTCCTACGAGCAGTACTTC
15 | - | TRBJ2-7 | TRBV27 | - | CASSLWAKPSYEQYF | TGTGCCAGCAGTTTATGGGCCAAACCCTCCTACGAGCAGTACTTC
13 | - | TRBJ1-4 | TRBV19 | - | CASSVQGEGKLFF | TGTGCCAGTAGCGTACAGGGAGAGGGAAAACTGTTTTTT
13 | - | TRBJ1-1 | TRBV18 | - | CASSPLDNTEAFF | TGTGCCAGCTCACCTTTAGATAACACTGAAGCTTTCTTT
16 | - | TRBJ1-2 | TRBV5-1 | TRBD1 | CASSPQGQGAGNGYTF | TGCGCCAGCAGTCCCCAGGGACAGGGAGCGGGTAATGGCTACACCTTC
15 | - | TRBJ2-1 | TRBV5-4 | - | CASSLTARGEGEQFF | TGTGCCAGCAGCTTAACGGCCAGGGGAGAGGGTGAGCAGTTCTTC
13 | - | TRBJ2-7 | TRBV6-5 | TRBD2 | CASSQREGYEQYF | TGTGCCAGCAGTCAGCGGGAGGGGTACGAGCAGTACTTC
15 | - | TRBJ2-1 | TRBV5-1 | TRBD2 | CASSRTSGMVNEQFF | TGCGCCAGCAGTCGGACTAGCGGGATGGTCAATGAGCAGTTCTTC
17 | - | TRBJ2-1 | TRBV5-1 | - | CASSLPILVWSYNEQFF | TGCGCCAGCAGCTTGCCCATACTAGTTTGGTCCTACAATGAGCAGTTCTTC
16 | few | TRBJ2-1 | TRBV21-1 | - | CASSYNRLLSYNEQFF | TGTGCCAGCAGCTACAACAGGCTGCTCTCCTACAATGAGCAGTTCTTC
12 | few | TRBJ2-3 | TRBV5-1 | TRBD1 | CASSPDRDTQYF | TGCGCCAGCAGCCCGGACAGGGATACGCAGTATTTT
16 | few | TRBJ2-1 | TRBV4-1 | TRBD2 | CASSPGTSGAYNEQFF | TGCGCCAGCAGCCCCGGGACTAGCGGGGCCTACAATGAGCAGTTCTTC
18 | - | TRBJ2-7 | TRBV5-1 | TRBD1 | CASSTDRDRGLRTYEQYF | TGCGCCAGCAGCACAGATAGGGACAGGGGGCTCCGAACCTACGAGCAGTACTTC
14 | - | TRBJ2-7 | TRBV28 | - | CASSLNQALYEQYF | TGTGCCAGCAGTTTAAATCAGGCCCTCTACGAGCAGTACTTC
14 | - | TRBJ2-3 | TRBV5-1 | TRBD1 | CASRTGNPTDTQYF | TGCGCCAGTAGGACAGGGAACCCCACAGATACGCAGTATTTT
14 | - | TRBJ2-3 | TRBV27 | TRBD2 | CASSYLAGTHTQYF | TGTGCCAGCAGTTATCTAGCGGGGACGCATACGCAGTATTTT
15 | - | TRBJ2-1 | TRBV6-5 | TRBD2 | CASSYSRETSAEQFF | TGTGCCAGCAGTTACTCCCGGGAGACTAGCGCTGAGCAGTTCTTC
16 | few | TRBJ2-5 | TRBV7-6 | - | CASSPWGLGVQETQYF | TGTGCCAGCAGCCCGTGGGGACTGGGAGTTCAAGAGACCCAGTACTTC
13 | few | TRBJ2-2 | TRBV28 | - | CAAAEGDTGELFF | TGTGCCGCAGCGGAAGGAGACACCGGGGAGCTGTTTTTT